This passage covers 2 T cell receptor beta chains from one sample sequenced in a study of a mutant IDH1 vaccine in newly diagnosed glioma. Time point meaning: baseline, week 1 (first vaccination visit). Treatment given: pre-vaccination baseline after standard-of-care therapy. Profiled with immunoSEQ multiplex PCR; TCRdb holds only in-frame clones, not every one. The sample holds around 64,000 clones, around 88% seen once. The source was peripheral blood mononuclear cells (PBMCs), collected from a glioma patient treated with radiotherapy, temozolomide or both. These receptors were collected from a young woman with glioma. Some clones in this sample may be carry-over from other donors' samples.

The gene calls are TRBV9 and TRBJ2-7, with D possibly being TRBD2 (7 bases). Trimming removed 3 bases from V and 1 base from J, with 11 bases in between. The CDR3 length is 14 residues. Germline V gene sequence: CDR1 SGDLS, CDR2 YYNGEE. The CDR3 DNA is TGTGCCAGCAGCGCCGAGGGGGGGTCCTACGAGCAGTACTTC. This translates into CASSAEGGSYEQYF.

DNA of the CDR3: TGTGCCAGCAGCTGGGGGGTAACGCCCCAGCATTTT. This codes for CASSWGVTPQHF. The chain employs TRBV5-8 and TRBJ1-5; the D gene is possibly TRBD1 (5 bases). The CDR3 contains 12 residues. The germline gives CDR1 SGHTS, CDR2 YDEGEE. Trimming removed 3 bases at V and 9 bases at J, with 10 bases between.